The 11 T cell receptor beta chains given below trace back to one sample, sequenced in a study of vaccination and CD4 T cells after COVID-19 (dated by TCRdb to 2021 to 2024). These receptors are not linked to any known antigen. The intended sense of this specimen's treatment or condition label: 10-day PBMC culture with coronavirus spike peptide pools or control peptides (ViraFEST assay). Receptor amplification or capture employed PCR. The sequencing machine was an Illumina iSeq 100. DNA from cultured CD4+ T cells was subjected to TCR sequencing with the Oncomine TCR Beta short-read assay at the Johns Hopkins FTIC core. TCRdb passed the public sequencing reads through fastp at Q25 and MiXCR, retaining productive beta sequences. Each CDR3 protein appears once, grouped with its most common genes and DNA. The sample includes 15,000 to 20,000 distinct CDR3 sequences, with about 38% observed a single time. The top ten clonotypes cover roughly 12% of the sample.

Sample: CD4+ T cells from blood, cultured in vitro. These receptors came from a human donor who had recovered from COVID-19.

J is TRBJ2-1 and V is TRBV24-1; 12 bases align to TRBD2. The V gene's germline CDR1 is KGHDR and CDR2 SFDVKD. Trimming at V came to 6 bases and at J to 9 bases, leaving 8 bases not matched to a gene. CDR3 size: 15 residues. In DNA, the CDR3 is TGTGCCACCAGTACTACTAGCGGGGGGTGGGGTGAGCAGTTCTTC. It is translated as CATSTTSGGWGEQFF.

This clonotype occurred a few times. This sequence joins TRBV2 and TRBJ1-6, with a weak D call TRBD1 (5 bases). Trimming left V 3 bases short and J 8 bases short, with 14 bases between. CDR1 is SNHLY and CDR2 is FYNNEI in the germline V gene. The CDR3 is made up of 15 amino acids. CDR3 nucleotide sequence: TGTGCCAGCAGTGAGATCCAGGGAATCGATTCACCCCTCCACTTT. It encodes CASSEIQGIDSPLHF. Filled out from reference TRBV2 and TRBJ1-6, the complete variable domain reads EPEVTQTPSHQVTQMGQEVILRCVPISNHLYFYWYRQILGQKVEFLVSFYNNEISEKSEIFDDQFSVERPDGSNFTLKIRSTKLEDSAMYFCASSEIQGIDSPLHFGNGTRLTVT.

This chain uses TRBV19 with TRBJ2-1, with 7 bases aligning to TRBD2. Germline CDR1 and CDR2: LNHDA and SQIVND (reference sequence). Germline trimming cut 6 bases from V and 3 bases from J; bases unmatched to any gene: 2. This CDR3 has 13 residues. CDR3 in DNA: TGTGCCAGTAGGGCTAGCGGCTACAATGAGCAGTTCTTC. This sequence encodes CASRASGYNEQFF. The variable domain in full, with the rest retrieved from reference TRBV19 and TRBJ2-1, is DGGITQSPKYLFRKEGQNVTLSCEQNLNHDAMYWYRQDPGQGLRLIYYSQIVNDFQKGDIAEGYSVSREKKESFPLTVTSAQKNPTAFYLCASRASGYNEQFFGPGTRLTVL.

V usage is TRBV7-9 and J usage is TRBJ2-5, with 11 bases fitting TRBD2. CDR3 length: 15 residues. With V trimmed by 3 bases and J by 4 bases, 4 bases remained unmatched. The V gene's germline CDR1 is SEHNR and CDR2 FQNEAQ (reference sequence). CDR3 bases: TGTGCCAGCAGCTTGGCAACTAGCGGGAGAGAGACCCAGTACTTC. Translating gives CASSLATSGRETQYF. The full variable domain, with the rest looked up from reference TRBV7-9 and TRBJ2-5, is DTGVSQNPRHKITKRGQNVTFRCDPISEHNRLYWYRQTLGQGPEFLTYFQNEAQLEKSRLLSDRFSAERPKGSFSTLEIQRTEQGDSAMYLCASSLATSGRETQYFGPGTRLLVL.

The V and J genes are TRBV28 and TRBJ1-2, with 8 positions matching TRBD1. V was clipped by 1 base and J by 8 bases; unmatched bases: 9. Germline values: CDR1 MDHEN, CDR2 SYDVKM. This CDR3 region has 15 residues. CDR3 amino acids: CASSLSQGALGGYTF. The CDR3, as DNA: TGTGCCAGCAGTTTATCGCAGGGGGCCCTAGGGGGCTACACCTTC.

The gene calls are TRBV12-3 or TRBV12-4 and TRBJ2-2, with 7 nucleotides matching TRBD1. The CDR3 is made up of 16 amino acids. V shed 8 bases and J 1 base; nucleotides not matched to a gene: 10. This CDR3 is CASGARQGRNTGELFF. The CDR3 DNA sequence: TGTGCCAGCGGGGCCAGACAGGGTCGGAACACCGGGGAGCTGTTTTTT.

The rearrangement joins TRBV6-2 or TRBV6-3 to TRBJ2-7; 9 bases are shared with TRBD2. Losses at the gene ends were 5 bases for V and 0 bases for J; bases not matched to a gene: 8. The CDR3 is 16 amino acids. The germline V gene has CDR1 MNHEY and CDR2 SVGEGT. The chain's CDR3 is CASSTLPSGASYEQYF. CDR3 sequence (DNA): TGTGCCAGCAGTACCCTTCCTAGCGGGGCCTCCTACGAGCAGTACTTC.

The gene calls are TRBV19 and TRBJ1-4; 8 bases match TRBD1. The CDR3 has 14 residues. V shed 6 bases and J 7 bases; nucleotides not matched to a gene: 7. Per germline, CDR1 LNHDA and CDR2 SQIVND (reference sequence). Here the CDR3 reads CASRSTGGGEKLFF. The CDR3 region has the DNA TGTGCCAGTAGATCTACAGGGGGTGGTGAAAAACTGTTTTTT. Together with reference TRBV19 and TRBJ1-4, the CDR3 gives the full variable domain: DGGITQSPKYLFRKEGQNVTLSCEQNLNHDAMYWYRQDPGQGLRLIYYSQIVNDFQKGDIAEGYSVSREKKESFPLTVTSAQKNPTAFYLCASRSTGGGEKLFFGSGTQLSVL.

This clonotype is medium-sized (0.01 to 0.1%) by share. The CDR3 bases are TGTGCCAGCATAGATCCAGCCAAATGGGGCTACACCTTC. Its protein product is CASIDPAKWGYTF. The chain joins TRBV2 to TRBJ1-2, with unresolved D. V was clipped by 7 bases and J by 8 bases, with 17 bases between them. This CDR3 is 13 amino acids long. Germline CDR1 SNHLY, CDR2 FYNNEI.

This clonotype has just a few counts. V and J are TRBV2 and TRBJ2-3; D is ambiguous. Trimming removed 4 bases at V and 4 bases at J, with 12 bases between. Germline values: CDR1 SNHLY, CDR2 FYNNEI. The CDR3 has 14 residues. CDR3: CASSVDTVADTQYF. The CDR3 DNA reads as TGTGCCAGCAGTGTCGATACTGTGGCAGATACGCAGTATTTT.

V and J are TRBV7-6 and TRBJ2-5; tentatively, D is TRBD1 (5 bases). The ends were cut back, 2 bases at V and 0 bases at J, with 19 bases in the middle. The CDR3 is 18 residues long. Germline V lookup: CDR1 SGHVS, CDR2 FNYEAQ. This CDR3 is CASSLWLKGMLDQETQYF. CDR3 nucleotide sequence: TGTGCCAGCAGCTTATGGCTAAAGGGGATGTTAGACCAAGAGACCCAGTACTTC.